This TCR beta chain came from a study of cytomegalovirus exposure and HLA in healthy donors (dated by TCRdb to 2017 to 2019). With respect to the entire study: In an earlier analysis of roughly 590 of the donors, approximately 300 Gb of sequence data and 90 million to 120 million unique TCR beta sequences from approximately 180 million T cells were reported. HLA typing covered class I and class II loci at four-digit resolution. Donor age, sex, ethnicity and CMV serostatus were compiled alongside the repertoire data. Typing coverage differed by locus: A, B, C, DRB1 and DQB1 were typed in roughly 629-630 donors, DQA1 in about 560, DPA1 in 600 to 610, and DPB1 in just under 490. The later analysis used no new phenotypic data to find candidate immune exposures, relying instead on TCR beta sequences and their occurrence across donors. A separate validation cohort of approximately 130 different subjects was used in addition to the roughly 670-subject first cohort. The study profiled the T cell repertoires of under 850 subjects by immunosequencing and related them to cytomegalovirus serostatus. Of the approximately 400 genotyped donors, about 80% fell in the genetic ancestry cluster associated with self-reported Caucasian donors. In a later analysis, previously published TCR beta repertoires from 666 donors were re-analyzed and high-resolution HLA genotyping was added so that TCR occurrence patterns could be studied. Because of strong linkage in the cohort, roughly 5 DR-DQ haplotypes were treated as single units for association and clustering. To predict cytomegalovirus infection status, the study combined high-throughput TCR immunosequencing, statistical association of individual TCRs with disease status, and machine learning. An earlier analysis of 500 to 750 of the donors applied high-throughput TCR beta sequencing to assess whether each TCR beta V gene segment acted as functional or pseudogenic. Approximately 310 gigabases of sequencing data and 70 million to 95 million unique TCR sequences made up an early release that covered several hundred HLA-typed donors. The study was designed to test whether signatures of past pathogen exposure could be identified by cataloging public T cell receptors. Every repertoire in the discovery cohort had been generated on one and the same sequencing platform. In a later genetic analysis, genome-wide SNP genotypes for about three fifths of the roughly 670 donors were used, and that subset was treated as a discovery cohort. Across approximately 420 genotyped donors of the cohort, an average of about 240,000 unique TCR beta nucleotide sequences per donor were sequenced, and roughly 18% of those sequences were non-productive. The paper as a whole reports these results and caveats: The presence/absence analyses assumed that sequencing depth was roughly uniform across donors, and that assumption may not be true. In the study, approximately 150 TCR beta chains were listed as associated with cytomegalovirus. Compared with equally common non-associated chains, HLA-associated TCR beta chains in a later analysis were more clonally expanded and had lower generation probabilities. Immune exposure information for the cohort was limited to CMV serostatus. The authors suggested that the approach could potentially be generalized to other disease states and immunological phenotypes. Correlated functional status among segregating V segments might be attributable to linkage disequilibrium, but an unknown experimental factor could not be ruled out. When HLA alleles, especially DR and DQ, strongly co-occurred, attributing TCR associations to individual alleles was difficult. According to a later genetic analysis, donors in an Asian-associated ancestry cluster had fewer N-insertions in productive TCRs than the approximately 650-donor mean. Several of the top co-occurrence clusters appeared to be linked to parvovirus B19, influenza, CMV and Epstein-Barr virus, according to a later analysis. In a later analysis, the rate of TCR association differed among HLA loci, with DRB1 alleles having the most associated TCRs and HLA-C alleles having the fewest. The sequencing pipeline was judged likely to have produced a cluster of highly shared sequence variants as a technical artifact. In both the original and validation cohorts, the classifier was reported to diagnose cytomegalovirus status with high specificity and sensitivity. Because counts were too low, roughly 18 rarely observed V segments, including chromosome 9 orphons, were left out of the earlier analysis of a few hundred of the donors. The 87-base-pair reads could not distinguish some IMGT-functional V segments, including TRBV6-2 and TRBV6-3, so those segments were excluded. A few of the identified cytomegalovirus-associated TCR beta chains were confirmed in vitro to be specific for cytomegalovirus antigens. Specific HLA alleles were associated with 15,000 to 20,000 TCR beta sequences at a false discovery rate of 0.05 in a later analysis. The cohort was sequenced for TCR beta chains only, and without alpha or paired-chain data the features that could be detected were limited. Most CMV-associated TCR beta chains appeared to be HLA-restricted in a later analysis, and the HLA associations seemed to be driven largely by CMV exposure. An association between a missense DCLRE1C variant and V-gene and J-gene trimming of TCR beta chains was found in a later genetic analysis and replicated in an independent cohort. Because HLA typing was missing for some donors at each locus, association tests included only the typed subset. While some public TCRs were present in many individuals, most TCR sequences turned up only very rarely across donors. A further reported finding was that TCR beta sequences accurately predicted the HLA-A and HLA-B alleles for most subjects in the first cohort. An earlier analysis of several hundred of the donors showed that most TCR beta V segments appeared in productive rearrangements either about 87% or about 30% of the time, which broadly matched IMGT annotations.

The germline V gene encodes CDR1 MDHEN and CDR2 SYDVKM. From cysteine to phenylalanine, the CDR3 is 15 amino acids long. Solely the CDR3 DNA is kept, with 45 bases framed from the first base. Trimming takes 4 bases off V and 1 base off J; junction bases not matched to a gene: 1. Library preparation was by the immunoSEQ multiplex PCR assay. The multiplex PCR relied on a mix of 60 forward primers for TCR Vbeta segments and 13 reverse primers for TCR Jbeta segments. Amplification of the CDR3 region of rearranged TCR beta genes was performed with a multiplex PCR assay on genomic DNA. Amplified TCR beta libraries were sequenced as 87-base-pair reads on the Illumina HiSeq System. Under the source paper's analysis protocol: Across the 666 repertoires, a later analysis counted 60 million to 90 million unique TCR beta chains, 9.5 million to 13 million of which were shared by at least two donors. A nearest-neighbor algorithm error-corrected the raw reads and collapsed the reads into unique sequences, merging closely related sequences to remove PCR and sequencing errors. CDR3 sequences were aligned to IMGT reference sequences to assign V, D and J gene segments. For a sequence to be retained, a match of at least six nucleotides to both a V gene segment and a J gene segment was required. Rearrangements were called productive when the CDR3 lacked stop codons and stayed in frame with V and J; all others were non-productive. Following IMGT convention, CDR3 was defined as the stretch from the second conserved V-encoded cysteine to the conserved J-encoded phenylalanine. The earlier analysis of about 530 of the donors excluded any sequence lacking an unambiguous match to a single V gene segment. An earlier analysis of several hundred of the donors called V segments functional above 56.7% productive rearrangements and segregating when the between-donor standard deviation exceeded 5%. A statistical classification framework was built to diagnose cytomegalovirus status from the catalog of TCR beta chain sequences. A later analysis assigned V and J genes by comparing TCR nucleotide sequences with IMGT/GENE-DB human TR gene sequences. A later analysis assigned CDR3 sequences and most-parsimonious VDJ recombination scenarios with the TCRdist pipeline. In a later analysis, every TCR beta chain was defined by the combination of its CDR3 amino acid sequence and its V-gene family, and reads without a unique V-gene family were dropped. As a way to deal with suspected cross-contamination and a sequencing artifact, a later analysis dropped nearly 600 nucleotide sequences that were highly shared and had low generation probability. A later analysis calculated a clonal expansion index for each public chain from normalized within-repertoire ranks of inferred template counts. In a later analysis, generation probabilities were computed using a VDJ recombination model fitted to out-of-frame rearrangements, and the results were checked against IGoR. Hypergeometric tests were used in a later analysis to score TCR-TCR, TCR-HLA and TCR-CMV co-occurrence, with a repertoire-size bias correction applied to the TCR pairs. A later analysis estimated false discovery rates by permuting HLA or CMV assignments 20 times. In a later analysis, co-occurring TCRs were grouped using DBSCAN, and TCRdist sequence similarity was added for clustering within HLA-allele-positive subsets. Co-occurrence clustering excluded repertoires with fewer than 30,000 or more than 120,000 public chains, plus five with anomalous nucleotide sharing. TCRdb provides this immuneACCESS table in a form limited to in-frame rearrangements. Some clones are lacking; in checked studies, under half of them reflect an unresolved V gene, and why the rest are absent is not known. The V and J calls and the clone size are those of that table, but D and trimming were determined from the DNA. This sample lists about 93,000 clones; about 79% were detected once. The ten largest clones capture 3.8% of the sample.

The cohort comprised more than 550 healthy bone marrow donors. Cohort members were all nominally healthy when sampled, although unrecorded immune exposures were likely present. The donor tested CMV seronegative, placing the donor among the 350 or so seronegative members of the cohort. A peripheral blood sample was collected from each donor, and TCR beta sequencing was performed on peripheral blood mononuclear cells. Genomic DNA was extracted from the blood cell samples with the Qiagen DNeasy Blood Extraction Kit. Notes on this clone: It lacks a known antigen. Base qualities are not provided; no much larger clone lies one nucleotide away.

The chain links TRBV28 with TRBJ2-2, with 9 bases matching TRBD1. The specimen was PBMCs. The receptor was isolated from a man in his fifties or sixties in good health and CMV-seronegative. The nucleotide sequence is TGTGCCAGCAGTTCGGGACAGGGGAACACCGGGGAGCTGTTTTTT. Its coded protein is CASSSGQGNTGELFF. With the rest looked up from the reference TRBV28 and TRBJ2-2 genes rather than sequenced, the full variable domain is DVKVTQSSRYLVKRTGEKVFLECVQDMDHENMFWYRQDPGLGLRLIYFSYDVKMKEKGDIPEGYSVSREKKERFSLILESASTNQTSMYLCASSSGQGNTGELFFGEGSRLTVL.